Listed below are T cell receptor beta chains from one sample, sequenced in a study of cytotoxic CD8 clonotypes in ibrutinib-treated CLL. Data came from immunoSEQ multiplex PCR; TCRdb stores just in-frame clones and leaves some out. The repertoire holds 25,000 to 30,000 clones, with about 70% as singletons. The specimen comprised PBMCs, sampled after 24 months of ibrutinib treatment. The source is a human donor with chronic lymphocytic leukemia. CDR3s include the opening cysteine and the closing phenylalanine or tryptophan. D genes are given only for firm matches. The listing skips clone size in some rows; elsewhere it reads once, few, many or a size class.

>few|NA|TRBJ2-6|TRBV4-3
TGCGCCAGCAGCCAAGCAGGGACACTCTGGGCCAACGTCCTGACTTTC
CASSQAGTLWANVLTF
>NA|NA|TRBJ1-4|TRBV9
TGTGCCAGCAGCGTAGGCCGGAAGGCTAATGAAAAACTGTTTTTT
CASSVGRKANEKLFF
>NA|NA|TRBJ1-1|TRBV7-9
TGTGCCAGCAGCCTATCCGACACCATGAACACTGAAGCTTTCTTT
CASSLSDTMNTEAFF
>NA|NA|TRBJ2-7|TRBV28
TGTGCCAGCAGGTATCAGGGGATTGTCTCCTACGAGCAGTACTTC
CASRYQGIVSYEQYF
>NA|NA|TRBJ1-5|TRBV19
TGTGCCAGTAGTTCCAGTCATAGCAATCAGCCCCAGCATTTT
CASSSSHSNQPQHF
>once|NA|TRBJ1-4|TRBV30
TGTGCCTGGAGTAGGGGCCCTAATGAAAAACTGTTTTTT
CAWSRGPNEKLFF
>few|TRBD1|TRBJ1-4|TRBV6-5
TGTGCCAGCAGGACGGGGGACAGGAGAAGTGAAAAACTGTTTTTT
CASRTGDRRSEKLFF
>NA|NA|TRBJ2-1|TRBV5-1
TGCGCCAGCAGCTTCTCGTCGGGTTACAATGAGCAGTTCTTC
CASSFSSGYNEQFF
>few|NA|TRBJ1-3|TRBV15
TGTGCCACCAGCAGAGATCGGGTTTCTGGAAACACCATATATTTT
CATSRDRVSGNTIYF
>once|NA|TRBJ1-3|TRBV20-1
TGCAGTGCCCCGAAGTCGGACACCATATATTTT
CSAPKSDTIYF
>NA|NA|TRBJ2-1|TRBV6-6
TGTGCCAGCAACAAAGGGTCCTCCTACAATGAGCAGTTCTTC
CASNKGSSYNEQFF
>NA|NA|TRBJ1-5|TRBV6-5
TGTGCCAGCAGGGCGGACAGTAGCAATCAGCCCCAGCATTTT
CASRADSSNQPQHF
>NA|TRBD2|TRBJ2-1|TRBV18
TGTGCCAGCTCCCCACCCGTTTGGGGGGGCTCCTACAATGAGCAGTTCTTC
CASSPPVWGGSYNEQFF
>few|NA|TRBJ1-2|TRBV7-9
TGTGCCAGCAGCTTACAACAGGGTTATGGCTACACCTTC
CASSLQQGYGYTF
>few|NA|TRBJ1-5|TRBV4-1
TGCGCCAGCAGCCGATCGATAAGGGTAGCGGGAAATCAGCCCCAGCATTTT
CASSRSIRVAGNQPQHF
>once|NA|TRBJ2-5|TRBV9
TGTGCCAGCAGCGTAGGGGTTAAGGGATACCAAGAGACCCAGTACTTC
CASSVGVKGYQETQYF
>NA|TRBD2|TRBJ2-3|TRBV6-5
TGTGCCAGCAGTTCGACTAGCGGGGGGAACTACCATACGCAGTATTTT
CASSSTSGGNYHTQYF
>NA|NA|TRBJ2-3|TRBV7-2
TGTGCCAGCAGCCCGGCGGGGTACATGGGTACGCAGTATTTT
CASSPAGYMGTQYF
>NA|NA|TRBJ2-3|TRBV7-8
TGTGCCAGCAGCTTAGACAAAGGAGTGGATACGCAGTATTTT
CASSLDKGVDTQYF
>NA|NA|TRBJ2-3|TRBV5-1
TGCGCCAGCAGCTGGTCGGGAGATACGCAGTATTTT
CASSWSGDTQYF
>few|NA|TRBJ1-1|TRBV15
TGTGCCACCAGCAGGCAGACTGGGGGCACTGAAGCTTTCTTT
CATSRQTGGTEAFF
>NA|NA|TRBJ2-5|TRBV7-3
TGTGCCAGCAGCTTACAGGAGGAAGAGACCCAGTACTTC
CASSLQEEETQYF
>NA|TRBD1|TRBJ2-1|TRBV19
TGTGCCAGTAGTCCCAGGACAGGAGGCTCCTACAATGAGCAGTTCTTC
CASSPRTGGSYNEQFF
>once|TRBD1|TRBJ2-7|TRBV18
TGTGCCAGCTCCCAAGACAGGGGACCCTACGAGCAGTACTTC
CASSQDRGPYEQYF
>NA|NA|TRBJ1-2|TRBV29-1
TGCAGCGCTCGTCGGGGGGCTGACTATGGCTACACCTTC
CSARRGADYGYTF
>NA|TRBD1|TRBJ2-1|TRBV9
TGTGCCAGCAGCATCGGACAGGACTACAATGAGCAGTTCTTC
CASSIGQDYNEQFF
>NA|NA|TRBJ1-3|TRBV2
TGTGCCAGCAGTGAAGCTCGGGGCCCTGGAAACACCATATATTTT
CASSEARGPGNTIYF
>NA|NA|TRBJ2-7|TRBV5-6
TGTGCCAGCAGCTTTCGGGCAGGGCGGGGTGAGCAGTACTTC
CASSFRAGRGEQYF
>NA|NA|TRBJ1-1|TRBV29-1
TGCAGCGTTTTACGGAGGAACACTGAAGCTTTCTTT
CSVLRRNTEAFF
>once|TRBD2|TRBJ2-2|TRBV28
TGTGCCAGCAGACCAGCGGGGGGGCTGTTCGGGGAGCTGTTTTTT
CASRPAGGLFGELFF
>NA|NA|TRBJ2-7|TRBV4-3
TGCGCCAGCAGCCATCGGGCAGAAGGGGTCTACGAGCAGTACTTC
CASSHRAEGVYEQYF
>few|TRBD2|TRBJ2-7|TRBV6-5
TGTGCCAGCAGTTACTCATTAGCGGGGTACGAGCAGTACTTC
CASSYSLAGYEQYF
>NA|TRBD1|TRBJ1-2|TRBV29-1
TGCAGCGTTGGAGACAGGGGGGACGGCTACACCTTC
CSVGDRGDGYTF
>NA|NA|TRBJ2-2|TRBV7-2
TGTGCCAGCAGCTTAGTGCTAGCTGTCGGGGAGCTGTTTTTT
CASSLVLAVGELFF
>few|TRBD1|TRBJ1-2|TRBV4-1
TGCGCCAGCAGCCCAGGGCGGGCACAGGGGATCTATGGCTACACCTTC
CASSPGRAQGIYGYTF
>NA|NA|TRBJ2-1|TRBV11-3
TGTGCCAGCAGCCTCGCGTGGGGGGAAGAGCAGTTCTTC
CASSLAWGEEQFF
>once|TRBD1|TRBJ2-3|TRBV6-4
TGTGCCAGCAGTTACAGGGGGCTAGGGGATACGCAGTATTTT
CASSYRGLGDTQYF
>NA|NA|TRBJ1-3|TRBV29-1
TGCAGCGTTGGACAGGGAAACACCATATATTTT
CSVGQGNTIYF
>NA|NA|TRBJ2-5|TRBV6-5
TGTGCCAGCAGTTTGTCCGACGGGGAGACCCAGTACTTC
CASSLSDGETQYF
>NA|TRBD2|TRBJ2-3|TRBV7-2
TGTGCCAGCAGCGCCCGACTAGCGGGGGGCTCAGATACGCAGTATTTT
CASSARLAGGSDTQYF
>NA|TRBD1|TRBJ2-7|TRBV11-2
TGTGCCAGCAGCCAAATGGGACAGGGAACCTACGAGCAGTACTTC
CASSQMGQGTYEQYF
>NA|TRBD2|TRBJ2-5|TRBV15
TGTGCCACCAGCAGACGGGGGGTGCAAGAGACCCAGTACTTC
CATSRRGVQETQYF
>NA|NA|TRBJ1-2|TRBV2
TGTGCCAGCAGCGTACTCGGGACGCAGGATGGCTACACCTTC
CASSVLGTQDGYTF
>NA|TRBD1|TRBJ1-6|TRBV7-8
TGTGCCAGCAGCTTAGCGACTCGGGGGACAGGGGGCGATCCCTATAATTCACCCCTCCACTTT
CASSLATRGTGGDPYNSPLHF
>NA|NA|TRBJ2-3|TRBV5-8
TGTGCCAGCAGACGGGCAGATACGCAGTATTTT
CASRRADTQYF
>NA|NA|TRBJ2-7|TRBV28
TGTGCCAGCAGCGCGCCTCAGGCCTACGAGCAGTACTTC
CASSAPQAYEQYF
>NA|TRBD1|TRBJ2-3|TRBV5-1
TGCGCCAGCAGTTATTCCGGGACAGACACAGATACGCAGTATTTT
CASSYSGTDTDTQYF
>NA|NA|TRBJ2-3|TRBV6-5
TGTGCCAGCAGTTTCCTGGGGACTTACACAGATACGCAGTATTTT
CASSFLGTYTDTQYF
>NA|NA|TRBJ2-3|TRBV7-7
TGTGCTAGCAGCTTAGAGGGACACCCCACAGATACGCAGTATTTT
CASSLEGHPTDTQYF
>NA|TRBD1|TRBJ1-6|TRBV27
TGTGCCAGCACCCCGACAGGGAGTATTGTAGGTAGGACCCTCCACTTT
CASTPTGSIVGRTLHF
>NA|TRBD1|TRBJ1-1|TRBV7-9
TGTGCCAGCAGGAGAAGTACAGGGGGAGTTACTGAAGCTTTCTTT
CASRRSTGGVTEAFF
>few|TRBD1|TRBJ2-7|TRBV7-2
TGTGCCAGCAGCCAGGACAGGGGCTACGAGCAGTACTTC
CASSQDRGYEQYF
>NA|NA|TRBJ2-1|TRBV7-9
TGTGCCAGCAGCGGTGGGGACATTGATATTGATGAGCAGTTCTTC
CASSGGDIDIDEQFF
>NA|NA|TRBJ2-6|TRBV4-1
TGCGCCAGCAGCCAACAGGGGTCGGGGGCCAACGTCCTGACTTTC
CASSQQGSGANVLTF
>NA|NA|TRBJ1-4|TRBV15
TGTGCCACCAGCAGTGGAGGGACGCAGAGGGAAAAACTGTTTTTT
CATSSGGTQREKLFF
>NA|NA|TRBJ2-7|TRBV4-3
TGCGCCAGCAGCCAAGATTTCGAGTACGAGCAGTACTTC
CASSQDFEYEQYF
>NA|NA|TRBJ2-1|TRBV5-1
TGCGCCAGCAGGAGGCCGACCTACAATGAGCAGTTCTTC
CASRRPTYNEQFF
>NA|NA|TRBJ1-2|TRBV28
TGTGCCAGCATTACACCATCCGGCGGAGACTATGGCTACACCTTC
CASITPSGGDYGYTF
>NA|TRBD1|TRBJ2-4|TRBV5-6
TGTGCCAGCAGCTTGTTCGACAGGGAAAACATTCAGTACTTC
CASSLFDRENIQYF
>NA|NA|TRBJ2-3|TRBV4-1
TGCGCCAGCAGCCAAGGCTTTGGGGCCACAAGAGATACGCAGTATTTT
CASSQGFGATRDTQYF